This T cell receptor (beta chain) was retrieved from a study of blood T cell repertoires in COVID-19. For the study at large: The samples span acute and convalescent COVID-19 from the United States, Italy and Spain. The analysed material was cDNA or gDNA that came from T cells, B-cell-depleted T cells, or PBMCs.

This CDR3 spans 15 amino acids. CDR1 SGHRS and CDR2 YFSETQ come from the germline V gene. The V segment lost 0 bases and the J segment 7 bases; nucleotides outside the gene matches: 5. In the authors' methods: Nucleated cell counts were estimated from reference gene primer amplification. The method was immunoSEQ multiplex PCR; TCRdb's version includes in-frame clones alone and lacks a portion of them. Clone size and V and J calls were adopted from that table, with D and trimming inferred from the DNA. The sample lists about 160,000 clones, around 80% occurring once. The sequenced sample consisted of peripheral blood. This rearrangement joins TRBV5-1 to TRBJ2-1, with 9 bases that match TRBD2. The TCR sequence derives from a woman aged 55-69 years with acute or convalescent COVID-19. The CDR3 bases are TGCGCCAGCAGCTTGGTGCGGGGGGGCCTTAATGAGCAGTTCTTC. It is translated as CASSLVRGGLNEQFF. Full variable domain (remainder filled in from reference TRBV5-1 and TRBJ2-1): KAGVTQTPRYLIKTRGQQVTLSCSPISGHRSVSWYQQTPGQGLQFLFEYFSETQRNKGNFPGRFSGRQFSNSRSEMNVSTLELGDSALYLCASSLVRGGLNEQFFGPGTRLTVL.